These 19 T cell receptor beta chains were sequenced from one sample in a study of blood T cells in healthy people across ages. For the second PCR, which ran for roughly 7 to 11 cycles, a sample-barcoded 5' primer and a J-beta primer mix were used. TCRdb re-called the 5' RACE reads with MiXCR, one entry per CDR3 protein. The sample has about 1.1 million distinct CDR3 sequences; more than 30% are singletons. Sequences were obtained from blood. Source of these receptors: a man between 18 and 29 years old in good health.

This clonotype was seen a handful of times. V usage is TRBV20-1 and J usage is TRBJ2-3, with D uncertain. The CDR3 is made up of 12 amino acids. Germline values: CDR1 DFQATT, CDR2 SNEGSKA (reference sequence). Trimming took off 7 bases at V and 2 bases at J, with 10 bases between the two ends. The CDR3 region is CSVRFYTDTQYF. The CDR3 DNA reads TGCAGTGTTCGTTTTTACACAGATACGCAGTATTTT.

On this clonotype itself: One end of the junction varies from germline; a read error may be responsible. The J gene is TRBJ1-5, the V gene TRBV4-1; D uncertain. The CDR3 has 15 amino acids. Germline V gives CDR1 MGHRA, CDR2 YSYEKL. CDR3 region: CASSQDMLGNPPQHF. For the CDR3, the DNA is TGCGCCAGCAGCCAAGATATGTTGGGCAATCCGCCCCAGCATTTT.

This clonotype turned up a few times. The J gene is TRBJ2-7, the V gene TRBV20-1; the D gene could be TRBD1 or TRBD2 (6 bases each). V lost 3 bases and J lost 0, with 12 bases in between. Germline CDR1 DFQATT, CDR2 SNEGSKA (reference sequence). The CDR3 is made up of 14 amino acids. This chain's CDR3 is CSARGPGASYEQYF. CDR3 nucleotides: TGCAGTGCTAGGGGTCCGGGGGCCTCCTACGAGCAGTACTTC.

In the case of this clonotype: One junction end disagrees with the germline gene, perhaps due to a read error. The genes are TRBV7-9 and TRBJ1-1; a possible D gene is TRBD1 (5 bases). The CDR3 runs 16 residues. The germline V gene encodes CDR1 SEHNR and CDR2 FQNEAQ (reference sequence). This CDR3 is CASSLEGLVKDTEAFF. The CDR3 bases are TGCGCCAGCAGCTTAGAGGGGTTGGTCAAGGACACTGAAGCTTTCTTT.

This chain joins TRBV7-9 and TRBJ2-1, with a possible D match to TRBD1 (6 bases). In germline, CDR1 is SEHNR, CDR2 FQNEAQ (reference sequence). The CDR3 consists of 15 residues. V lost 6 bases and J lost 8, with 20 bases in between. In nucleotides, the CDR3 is TGTGCCAGCAGTCCACCAGGGGCAACTAGGGATGAGCAGTTCTTC. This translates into CASSPPGATRDEQFF.

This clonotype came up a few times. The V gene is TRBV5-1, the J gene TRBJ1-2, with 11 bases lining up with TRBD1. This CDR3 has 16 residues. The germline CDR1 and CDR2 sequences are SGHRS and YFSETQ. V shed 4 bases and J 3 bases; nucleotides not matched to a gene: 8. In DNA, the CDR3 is TGCGCCAGCAGCCCCGGGACAGGGGGATACGACTATGGCTACACCTTC. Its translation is CASSPGTGGYDYGYTF.

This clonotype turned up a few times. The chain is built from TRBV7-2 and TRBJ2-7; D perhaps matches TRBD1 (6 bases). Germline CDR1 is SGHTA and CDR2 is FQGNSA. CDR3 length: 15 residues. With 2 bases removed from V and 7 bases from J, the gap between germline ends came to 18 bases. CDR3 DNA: TGTGCCAGCAGCTTATTTACAGGGCCTCCTTCTGAGCAGTACTTC. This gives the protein CASSLFTGPPSEQYF.

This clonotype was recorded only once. The CDR3 protein is CASSQGGRVHGYTF. The CDR3, as DNA: TGTGCCAGCAGCCAAGGAGGGAGGGTGCATGGCTACACCTTC. The genes are TRBV3-1 and TRBJ1-2; D not resolved. The CDR3 covers 14 residues. Trimming left V 1 base short and J 6 bases short, with 12 bases between. The V gene's germline CDR1 is LGHDT and CDR2 YNNKEL (reference sequence).

CDR3 sequence: CASSARRGGTDTQYF. The CDR3 region has the DNA TGTGCCAGCAGCGCCCGACGGGGGGGAACAGATACGCAGTATTTT. The chain uses TRBV4-2 and TRBJ2-3; 8 nucleotides align to TRBD2. Germline V lookup: CDR1 LGHNA, CDR2 YNFKEQ. CDR3 length equals 15 residues. V shed 5 bases and J 3 bases; nucleotides not matched to a gene: 7.

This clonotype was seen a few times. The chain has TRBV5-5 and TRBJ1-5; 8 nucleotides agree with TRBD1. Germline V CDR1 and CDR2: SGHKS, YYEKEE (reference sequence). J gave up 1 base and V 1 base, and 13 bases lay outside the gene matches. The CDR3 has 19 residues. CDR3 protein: CASSLSTNTGGFSNQPQHF. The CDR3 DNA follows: TGTGCCAGCAGCTTGAGCACGAATACAGGGGGTTTCAGCAATCAGCCCCAGCATTTT. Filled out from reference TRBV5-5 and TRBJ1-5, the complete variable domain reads DAGVTQSPTHLIKTRGQQVTLRCSPISGHKSVSWYQQVLGQGPQFIFQYYEKEERGRGNFPDRFSARQFPNYSSELNVNALLLGDSALYLCASSLSTNTGGFSNQPQHFGDGTRLSIL.

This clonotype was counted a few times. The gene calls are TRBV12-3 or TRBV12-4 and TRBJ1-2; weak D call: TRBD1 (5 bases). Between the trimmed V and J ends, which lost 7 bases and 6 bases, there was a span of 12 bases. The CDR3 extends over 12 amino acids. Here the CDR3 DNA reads TGTGCCAGCACCTGGGGCGGAGATGGCTACACCTTC. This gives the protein CASTWGGDGYTF.

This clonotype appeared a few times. CDR3 nucleotides: TGTGCCAGCACCTTAGAGAGGGGACCACAGTACTTC. Translation: CASTLERGPQYF. The genes are TRBV28 and TRBJ2-7; D could derive from TRBD1 or TRBD2 (5 bases each). Trimming pared 7 bases from V and 10 bases from J, leaving 17 bases between. This CDR3 is built from 12 residues. Germline loops: CDR1 MDHEN, CDR2 SYDVKM.

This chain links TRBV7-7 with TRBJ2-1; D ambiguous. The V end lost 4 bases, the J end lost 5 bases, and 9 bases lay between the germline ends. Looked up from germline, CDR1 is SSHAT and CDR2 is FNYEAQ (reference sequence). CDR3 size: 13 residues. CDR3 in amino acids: CASSSSSHNEQFF. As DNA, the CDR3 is TGTGCCAGCAGCTCAAGCAGTCACAATGAGCAGTTCTTC.

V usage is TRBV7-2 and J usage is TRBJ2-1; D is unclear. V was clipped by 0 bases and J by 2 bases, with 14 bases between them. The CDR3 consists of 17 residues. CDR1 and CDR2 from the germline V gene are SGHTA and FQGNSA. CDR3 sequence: CASSLAIGLSAYNEQFF. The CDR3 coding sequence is TGTGCCAGCAGCTTAGCGATAGGGTTGAGCGCCTACAATGAGCAGTTCTTC. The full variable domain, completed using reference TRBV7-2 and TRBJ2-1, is GAGVSQSPSNKVTEKGKDVELRCDPISGHTALYWYRQSLGQGLEFLIYFQGNSAPDKSGLPSDRFSAERTGGSVSTLTIQRTQQEDSAVYLCASSLAIGLSAYNEQFFGPGTRLTVL.

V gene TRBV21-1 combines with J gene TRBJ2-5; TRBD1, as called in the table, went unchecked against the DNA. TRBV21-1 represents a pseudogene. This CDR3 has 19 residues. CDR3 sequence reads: CASSKSHMGFARIGETQYF. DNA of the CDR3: TGTGCCAGCAGCAAAAGCCATATGGGGTTCGCGCGGATAGGGGAGACCCAGTACTTC.

The CDR3 region has the DNA TGCAGTGCTAGGGTAGGGAGGGGGCTCAATGAGCAGTTCTTC. Its translation is CSARVGRGLNEQFF. The gene calls are TRBV20-1 and TRBJ2-1; D may match TRBD1 or TRBD2 (7 bases each). V was trimmed by 3 bases and J by 6 bases, leaving 15 bases between them. Germline assignment: CDR1 DFQATT and CDR2 SNEGSKA (reference sequence). This CDR3 has 14 amino acids.

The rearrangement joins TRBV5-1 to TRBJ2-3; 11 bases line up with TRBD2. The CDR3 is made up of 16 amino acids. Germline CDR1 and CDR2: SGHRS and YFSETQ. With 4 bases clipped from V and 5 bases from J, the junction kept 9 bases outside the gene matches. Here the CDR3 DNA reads TGCGCCAGCAGCAAAGGAACACTAGCGGGGGAAGATACGCAGTATTTT. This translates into CASSKGTLAGEDTQYF.

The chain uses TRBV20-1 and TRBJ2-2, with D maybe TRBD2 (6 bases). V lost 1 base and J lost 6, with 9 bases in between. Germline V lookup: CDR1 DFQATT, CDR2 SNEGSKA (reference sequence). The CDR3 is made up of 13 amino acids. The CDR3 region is CSARVGGAGELFF. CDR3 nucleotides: TGCAGTGCTAGAGTTGGCGGGGCCGGGGAGCTGTTTTTT.

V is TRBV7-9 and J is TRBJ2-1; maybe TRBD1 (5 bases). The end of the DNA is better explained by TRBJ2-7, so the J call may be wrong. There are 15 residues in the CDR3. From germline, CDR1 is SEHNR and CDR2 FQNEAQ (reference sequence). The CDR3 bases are TGTGCCAGCAGCTTCGCCGACAGACCCTACAATGAGCAGTACTTC. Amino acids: CASSFADRPYNEQYF.